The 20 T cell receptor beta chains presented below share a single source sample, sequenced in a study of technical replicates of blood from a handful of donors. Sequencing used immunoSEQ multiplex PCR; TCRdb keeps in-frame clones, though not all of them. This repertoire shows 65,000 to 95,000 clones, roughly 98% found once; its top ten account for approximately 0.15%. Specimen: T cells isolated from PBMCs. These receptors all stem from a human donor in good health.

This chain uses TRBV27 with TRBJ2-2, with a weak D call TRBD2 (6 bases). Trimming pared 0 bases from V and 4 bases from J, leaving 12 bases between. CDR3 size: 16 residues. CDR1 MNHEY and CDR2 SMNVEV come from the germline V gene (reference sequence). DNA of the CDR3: TGTGCCAGCAGTTTATCGATCCAGGGAGGCACCGGGGAGCTGTTTTTT. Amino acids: CASSLSIQGGTGELFF.

CDR3 DNA sequence: TGTGCCAGCAGACGGACTAGGTTCGGCAATGAGCAGTTCTTC. Protein product: CASRRTRFGNEQFF. This chain links TRBV21-1 with TRBJ2-1; the DNA was not compared with TRBD2, the D call given in the table. TRBV21-1 is deemed a pseudogene. This CDR3 has 14 residues.

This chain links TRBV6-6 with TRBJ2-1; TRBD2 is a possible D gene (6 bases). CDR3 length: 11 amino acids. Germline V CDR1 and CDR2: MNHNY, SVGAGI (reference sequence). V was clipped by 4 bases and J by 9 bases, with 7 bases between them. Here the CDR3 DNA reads TGTGCCAGCAGTTCGGAGGGTGAGCAGTTCTTC. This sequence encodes CASSSEGEQFF.

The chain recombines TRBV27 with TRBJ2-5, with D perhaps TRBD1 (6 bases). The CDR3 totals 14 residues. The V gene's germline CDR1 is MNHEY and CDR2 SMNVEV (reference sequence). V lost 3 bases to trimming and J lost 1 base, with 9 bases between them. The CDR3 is CASSFRGGQETQYF. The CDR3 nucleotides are TGTGCCAGCAGTTTCCGAGGGGGCCAAGAGACCCAGTACTTC.

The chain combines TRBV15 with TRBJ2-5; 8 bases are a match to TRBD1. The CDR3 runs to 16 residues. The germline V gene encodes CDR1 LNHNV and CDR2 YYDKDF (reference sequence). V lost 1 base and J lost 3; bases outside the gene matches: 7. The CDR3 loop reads CATSRGADRGEETQYF. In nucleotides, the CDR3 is TGTGCCACCAGCAGAGGGGCAGACAGGGGAGAAGAGACCCAGTACTTC.

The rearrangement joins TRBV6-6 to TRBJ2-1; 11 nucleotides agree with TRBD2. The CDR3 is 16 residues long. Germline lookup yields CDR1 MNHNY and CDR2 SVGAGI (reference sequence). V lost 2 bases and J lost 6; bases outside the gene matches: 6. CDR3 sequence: CASSYTYGTSGNEQFF. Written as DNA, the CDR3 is TGTGCCAGCAGTTACACCTACGGGACTAGCGGCAATGAGCAGTTCTTC.

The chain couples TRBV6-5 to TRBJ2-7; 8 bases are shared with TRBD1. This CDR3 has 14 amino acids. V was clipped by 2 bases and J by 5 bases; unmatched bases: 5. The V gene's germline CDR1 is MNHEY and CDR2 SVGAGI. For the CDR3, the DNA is TGTGCCAGCAGTTACACGGACAGGGCGGACGAGCAGTACTTC. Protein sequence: CASSYTDRADEQYF.

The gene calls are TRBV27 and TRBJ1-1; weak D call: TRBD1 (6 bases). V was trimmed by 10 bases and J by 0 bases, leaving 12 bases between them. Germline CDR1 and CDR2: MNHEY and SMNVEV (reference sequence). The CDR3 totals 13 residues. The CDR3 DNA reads TGTGCCACGGGGGGGGCCATGAACACTGAAGCTTTCTTT. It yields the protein CATGGAMNTEAFF.

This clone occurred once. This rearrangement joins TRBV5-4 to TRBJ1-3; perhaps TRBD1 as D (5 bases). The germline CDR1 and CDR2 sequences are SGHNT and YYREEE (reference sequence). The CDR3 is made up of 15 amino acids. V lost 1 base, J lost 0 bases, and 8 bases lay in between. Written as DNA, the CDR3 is TGTGCCAGCAGCTTGCCGACAGTCTCTGGAAACACCATATATTTT. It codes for CASSLPTVSGNTIYF.

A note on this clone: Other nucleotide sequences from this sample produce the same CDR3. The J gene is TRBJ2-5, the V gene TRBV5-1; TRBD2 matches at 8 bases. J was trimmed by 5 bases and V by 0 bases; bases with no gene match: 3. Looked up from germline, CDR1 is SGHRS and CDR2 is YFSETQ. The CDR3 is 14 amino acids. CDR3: CASSLGPGGETQYF. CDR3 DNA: TGCGCCAGCAGCTTGGGCCCGGGAGGGGAGACCCAGTACTTC.

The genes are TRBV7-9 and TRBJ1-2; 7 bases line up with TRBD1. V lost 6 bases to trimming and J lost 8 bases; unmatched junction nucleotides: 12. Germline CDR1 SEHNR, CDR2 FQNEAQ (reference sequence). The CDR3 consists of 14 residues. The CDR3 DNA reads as TGTGCCAGCAGGAATAAGACAGGGACGTGGGGCTACACCTTC. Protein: CASRNKTGTWGYTF.

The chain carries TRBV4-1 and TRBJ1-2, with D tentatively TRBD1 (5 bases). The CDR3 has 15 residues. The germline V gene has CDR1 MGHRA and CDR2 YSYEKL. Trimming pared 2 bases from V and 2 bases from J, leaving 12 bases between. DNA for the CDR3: TGCGCCAGCAGCCAATCTGGAGGGACCAACTATGGCTACACCTTC. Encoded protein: CASSQSGGTNYGYTF.

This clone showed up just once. The CDR3 loop reads CASSLIGTGDYGYTF. Written as DNA, the CDR3 is TGTGCCAGCAGCTTGATAGGGACAGGGGACTATGGCTACACCTTC. The chain couples TRBV5-6 to TRBJ1-2; the match to TRBD1 covers 10 bases. The V and J ends lost 1 base and 3 bases, in that order; junction bases with no gene match: 3. The CDR3 extends over 15 amino acids. The germline V gene has CDR1 SGHDT and CDR2 YYEEEE.

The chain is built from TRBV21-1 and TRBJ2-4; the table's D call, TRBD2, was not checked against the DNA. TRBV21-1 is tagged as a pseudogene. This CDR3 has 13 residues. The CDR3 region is CASRGRPKNIQYF. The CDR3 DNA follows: TGTGCCAGTAGAGGGAGGCCCAAAAACATTCAGTACTTC.

The CDR3 coding sequence is TGTGCCAGCAGTCGACGGTTGCAGGGGGAAAAACTGTTTTTT. Its protein product is CASSRRLQGEKLFF. This sequence joins TRBV6-5 and TRBJ1-4, with D perhaps TRBD1 (6 bases). Per germline, CDR1 MNHEY and CDR2 SVGAGI. The CDR3 has 14 amino acids. Between the trimmed V and J ends, which lost 5 bases and 8 bases, there was a span of 15 bases.

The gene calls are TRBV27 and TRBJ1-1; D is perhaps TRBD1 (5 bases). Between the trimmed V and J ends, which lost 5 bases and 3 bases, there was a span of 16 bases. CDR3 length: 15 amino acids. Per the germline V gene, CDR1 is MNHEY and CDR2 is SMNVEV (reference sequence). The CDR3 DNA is TGTGCCAGCAGTCCCCGTGTGCGGGGGGACACTGAAGCTTTCTTT. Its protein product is CASSPRVRGDTEAFF.

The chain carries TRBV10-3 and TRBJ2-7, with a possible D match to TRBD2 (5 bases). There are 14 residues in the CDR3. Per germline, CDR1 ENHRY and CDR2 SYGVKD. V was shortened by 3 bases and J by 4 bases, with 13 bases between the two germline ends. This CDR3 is CAISEFREGYEQYF. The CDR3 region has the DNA TGTGCCATCAGTGAATTCCGGGAAGGGTACGAGCAGTACTTC.

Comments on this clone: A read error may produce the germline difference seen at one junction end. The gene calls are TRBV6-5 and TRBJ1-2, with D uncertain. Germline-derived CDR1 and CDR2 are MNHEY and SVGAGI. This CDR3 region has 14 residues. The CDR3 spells CASMQTRRAHGDTF. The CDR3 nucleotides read TGTGCCAGCATGCAGACACGGCGGGCCCATGGCGACACCTTC.

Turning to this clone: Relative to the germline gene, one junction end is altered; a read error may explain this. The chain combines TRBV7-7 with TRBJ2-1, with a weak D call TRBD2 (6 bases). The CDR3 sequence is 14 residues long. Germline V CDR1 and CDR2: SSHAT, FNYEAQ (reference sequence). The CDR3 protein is CASSLHLASNEQFF. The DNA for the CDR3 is TGTGCTAGCAGCTTACACCTAGCGTCAAATGAGCAGTTCTTC.

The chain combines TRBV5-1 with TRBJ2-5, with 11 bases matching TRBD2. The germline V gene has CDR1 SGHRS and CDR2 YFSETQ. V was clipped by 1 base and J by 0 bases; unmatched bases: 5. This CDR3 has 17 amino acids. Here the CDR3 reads CASSLSPSGGYQETQYF. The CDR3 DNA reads TGCGCCAGCAGCTTGTCCCCTAGCGGGGGGTACCAAGAGACCCAGTACTTC.